Following are 26 T cell receptor beta chains from one sample sequenced in a study of siplizumab effects on memory and regulatory T cells. The repertoire was sequenced with immunoSEQ multiplex PCR; TCRdb's copy has only in-frame clones and lacks some. The sample records more than 95,000 clones, nearly 95% being singletons. Sequenced input: Tregs sorted from blood. The receptors shown here come from a human donor in good health.

The J gene is TRBJ1-1, the V gene TRBV7-8; TRBD1 agrees at 7 bases. The CDR3 totals 15 residues. V trimming: 5 bases; J trimming: 1 base; junction bases outside the gene matches: 7. The V gene's germline CDR1 is SGHVS and CDR2 FQNEAQ. The CDR3 spells CASSKQGSRNTEAFF. The CDR3 DNA reads as TGTGCCAGCAGCAAACAGGGGTCCCGGAACACTGAAGCTTTCTTT.

In DNA form, the CDR3 reads TGTGCCAGCTCCCGGGTCGGGACCAACAATGAGCAGTTCTTC. As protein: CASSRVGTNNEQFF. The chain carries TRBV18 and TRBJ2-1; possibly TRBD1 or TRBD2 for D (5 bases each). The CDR3 has 14 amino acids. Germline V CDR1 and CDR2: KGHSH, LQKENI. V lost 6 bases to trimming and J lost 5 bases, with 14 bases between them.

V and J are TRBV5-1 and TRBJ2-1, with 11 bases aligning to TRBD1. V trimming: 4 bases; J trimming: 6 bases; junction bases outside the gene matches: 3. This CDR3 is 14 amino acids long. CDR1 and CDR2 from the germline V gene are SGHRS and YFSETQ. CDR3 region: CASSAGTGGNEQFF. The CDR3 DNA is TGCGCCAGCAGCGCCGGGACAGGGGGCAATGAGCAGTTCTTC.

The chain has TRBV2 and TRBJ2-7; 13 bases align to TRBD2. Germline values: CDR1 SNHLY, CDR2 FYNNEI. The trim removed 6 bases at V and 3 bases at J, leaving 14 bases unmatched. The CDR3 consists of 18 residues. CDR3 in DNA: TGTGCCAGCAGGTGGAGGACTAGCGGGGGCCAGGCCTACTACGAGCAGTACTTC. Its protein product is CASRWRTSGGQAYYEQYF.

As DNA, the CDR3 is TGTGCCAGCAGTGCAAGCTTGGGACAGGGGGTGTTCGCTTTCTTT. Protein product: CASSASLGQGVFAFF. This sequence joins TRBV25-1 and TRBJ1-1; TRBD1 agrees at 11 bases. There are 15 residues in the CDR3. With 4 bases clipped from V and 11 bases from J, the junction kept 12 bases outside the gene matches. Germline V gene data show CDR1 as MGHDK and CDR2 as SYGVNS.

This chain joins TRBV28 and TRBJ1-2; D remains ambiguous. The CDR3 is 14 amino acids. The germline V gene has CDR1 MDHEN and CDR2 SYDVKM. Trimming cost V 6 bases and J 8 bases, with 19 bases left between them. CDR3 bases: TGTGCCAGCAGCTTTGCGGGAAGGGCGATAGGCTACACCTTC. This encodes CASSFAGRAIGYTF.

V is TRBV5-4 and J is TRBJ1-6; perhaps TRBD1 as D (6 bases). The CDR3 loop spans 13 amino acids. Between the trimmed V and J ends, which lost 2 bases and 11 bases, there was a span of 11 bases. Germline CDR1 and CDR2: SGHNT and YYREEE (reference sequence). CDR3 DNA sequence: TGTGCCAGCAGCTTAGAAGGGGGGGCACCCCTCCACTTT. This codes for CASSLEGGAPLHF.

The gene calls are TRBV6-6 and TRBJ2-3; TRBD2 matches at 12 bases. The CDR3 is made up of 15 amino acids. V shed 5 bases, J shed 5 bases, and the junction held 5 bases outside the gene matches. CDR1 is MNHNY and CDR2 is SVGAGI in the germline V gene (reference sequence). The CDR3 region is CASSPAGLAGDTQYF. CDR3 nucleotide sequence: TGTGCCAGCAGTCCCGCGGGACTAGCGGGAGATACGCAGTATTTT.

The chain uses TRBV27 and TRBJ2-4; D is undetermined. V lost 6 bases and J 8 bases, leaving 14 bases between the germline ends. The CDR3 contains 13 residues. Looked up from germline, CDR1 is MNHEY and CDR2 is SMNVEV (reference sequence). The CDR3 loop is CASSPWVYDIQYF. CDR3 nucleotides: TGTGCCAGCAGCCCCTGGGTGTACGACATTCAGTACTTC.

V is TRBV30 and J is TRBJ2-7; tentatively, D is TRBD2 (5 bases). Germline V lookup: CDR1 GTSNPN, CDR2 SVGIG (reference sequence). V dropped 3 bases and J dropped 6 bases, with 21 bases sitting between them. CDR3 length equals 15 residues. CDR3 protein: CAWSPPGIRRGEQYF. CDR3 sequence (DNA): TGTGCCTGGAGCCCACCGGGGATTAGACGAGGCGAGCAGTACTTC. Full variable domain (rest looked up from reference TRBV30 and TRBJ2-7): SQTIHQWPATLVQPVGSPLSLECTVEGTSNPNLYWYRQAAGRGLQLLFYSVGIGQISSEVPQNLSASRPQDRQFILSSKKLLLSDSGFYLCAWSPPGIRRGEQYFGPGTRLTVT.

This clone was counted a single time. Here the CDR3 reads CASSYLGDNSPLHF. The CDR3 region has the DNA TGTGCCAGCAGTTACTTAGGAGATAATTCACCCCTCCACTTT. The chain employs TRBV6-5 and TRBJ1-6, with D unclear. Germline V gives CDR1 MNHEY, CDR2 SVGAGI. V was pared by 1 base and J by 5 bases, with 6 bases between. CDR3 length: 14 residues.

The V gene is TRBV6-5, the J gene TRBJ1-2; weak D call: TRBD1 (5 bases). The V end was cut by 4 bases, the J end by 7 bases, with 13 bases between. In germline, CDR1 is MNHEY, CDR2 SVGAGI. This CDR3 has 13 residues. The CDR3 DNA reads TGTGCCAGCAGTTTGGGGCGGGGGTCTGGCTACACCTTC. The encoded protein is CASSLGRGSGYTF.

This clone was detected only once. This chain connects TRBV9 to TRBJ2-3; D is possibly TRBD2 (6 bases). Trimming left V 0 bases short and J 4 bases short, with 12 bases between. This CDR3 contains 15 residues. Looked up from germline, CDR1 is SGDLS and CDR2 is YYNGEE. CDR3 nucleotides: TGTGCCAGCAGCGTAGTGGGGTTAGCGGCAGATACGCAGTATTTT. It specifies CASSVVGLAADTQYF.

The chain uses TRBV11-3 and TRBJ2-1, with 9 bases matching TRBD1. Per germline, CDR1 SGHNT and CDR2 YENEEA. V was pared by 4 bases and J by 0 bases, with 7 bases of the junction left unmatched. The CDR3 extends over 17 amino acids. Here the CDR3 DNA reads TGTGCCAGCAGCTCGGGACAGGGAAAGAGCTCCTACAATGAGCAGTTCTTC. It specifies CASSSGQGKSSYNEQFF.

The gene calls are TRBV14 and TRBJ2-3; 12 positions agree with TRBD1. Germline trimming cut 4 bases from V and 6 bases from J; bases unmatched to any gene: 11. Germline lookup yields CDR1 SGHDN and CDR2 FVKESK. The CDR3 contains 17 residues. For the CDR3, the DNA is TGTGCCAGCAGCCGCCGGGACAGGGGGCTAAAAGCGGATACGCAGTATTTT. Translation gives CASSRRDRGLKADTQYF.

This clone was recorded only once. The rearrangement uses TRBV11-2 and TRBJ2-7, with D perhaps TRBD1 (5 bases). Germline V gene sequence: CDR1 SGHAT, CDR2 FQNNGV. The CDR3 covers 13 residues. V lost 1 base, J lost 3 bases, and 7 bases lay in between. The CDR3 DNA reads as TGTGCCAGCAGCTTAGGGACAATCTACGAGCAGTACTTC. Translating gives CASSLGTIYEQYF. The entire variable domain, with the rest obtained from reference TRBV11-2 and TRBJ2-7, is as follows: EAGVAQSPRYKIIEKRQSVAFWCNPISGHATLYWYQQILGQGPKLLIQFQNNGVVDDSQLPKDRFSAERLKGVDSTLKIQPAKLEDSAVYLCASSLGTIYEQYFGPGTRLTVT.

This chain links TRBV28 with TRBJ2-2; no reliable D call. From germline, CDR1 is MDHEN and CDR2 SYDVKM. The length of the CDR3 is 15 residues. Trimming took 5 bases from V and 1 from J, leaving 11 bases between them. The CDR3 spells CASSRPLGNTGELFF. The CDR3 region has the DNA TGTGCCAGCAGTCGCCCGCTTGGGAACACCGGGGAGCTGTTTTTT.

CDR3 in DNA: TGTGCCAGCAGCGGGACTAGCGGGAGGGGCTCCTACAATGAGCAGTTCTTC. Translated, it gives CASSGTSGRGSYNEQFF. The V gene is TRBV7-8, the J gene TRBJ2-1; 16 nucleotides match TRBD2. The CDR3 runs to 17 residues. V lost 5 bases to trimming and J lost 0 bases; unmatched junction nucleotides: 1. Germline V gene lookup returns CDR1 SGHVS and CDR2 FQNEAQ.

In this sample, this clone turned up once. The genes are TRBV5-1 and TRBJ2-5; perhaps TRBD2 as D (6 bases). Germline lookup yields CDR1 SGHRS and CDR2 YFSETQ. The CDR3 contains 14 residues. V shed 2 bases and J shed 4 bases, with 12 bases lying between them. The CDR3 here is CASSFARGGETQYF. The CDR3 DNA reads as TGCGCCAGCAGCTTTGCCCGGGGAGGAGAGACCCAGTACTTC.

The chain links TRBV27 to TRBJ2-5; 7 bases are a match to TRBD2. With the DNA end fitting TRBJ2-7 better, the J assignment may be wrong. This CDR3 contains 13 residues. The germline gives CDR1 MNHEY, CDR2 SMNVEV (reference sequence). CDR3 amino acids: CASSEKRGYEQYF. The CDR3 DNA reads as TGTGCCAGCAGTGAGAAGCGGGGCTACGAGCAGTACTTC.

This rearrangement joins TRBV5-1 to TRBJ2-5, with D unclear. This CDR3 region has 12 residues. Trimming stripped 2 bases from V and 5 bases from J, with 7 bases between. Germline values: CDR1 SGHRS, CDR2 YFSETQ. The CDR3 spells CASSFAEETQYF. CDR3 DNA sequence: TGCGCCAGCAGCTTTGCAGAGGAGACCCAGTACTTC.

The DNA for the CDR3 is TGTGCCAGCAGCTGGGACTTAGTAGGAGGGCAGTTCTTC. As protein: CASSWDLVGGQFF. The chain uses TRBV7-2 and TRBJ2-1; weak D call: TRBD2 (6 bases). Trimming stripped 4 bases from V and 12 bases from J, with 16 bases between. The germline gives CDR1 SGHTA, CDR2 FQGNSA. The CDR3 is 13 amino acids.

V gene TRBV7-2 combines with J gene TRBJ1-1, with TRBD1 identical over 9 bases. The V and J ends lost 5 bases and 3 bases, in that order; junction bases with no gene match: 4. Germline CDR1 is SGHTA and CDR2 is FQGNSA. This CDR3 spans 14 amino acids. The CDR3 nucleotides read TGTGCCAGCAGCCGCCGGACAGGGGACACTGAAGCTTTCTTT. Its translation is CASSRRTGDTEAFF.

The chain links TRBV6-5 to TRBJ2-3, with D unresolved. Germline lookup yields CDR1 MNHEY and CDR2 SVGAGI. This CDR3 spans 15 amino acids. The ends were cut back, 0 bases at V and 2 bases at J, with 9 bases in the middle. CDR3 region: CASSYSLILTDTQYF. In DNA, the CDR3 is TGTGCCAGCAGTTACTCTTTGATTCTCACAGATACGCAGTATTTT.

This chain connects TRBV7-8 to TRBJ2-1; 14 bases are shared with TRBD2. V trimming: 0 bases; J trimming: 5 bases; junction bases outside the gene matches: 6. Germline lookup yields CDR1 SGHVS and CDR2 FQNEAQ. This CDR3 has 18 residues. CDR3 in DNA: TGTGCCAGCAGCTTAGCCCGACTAGCGGGAGGGCCAAACAATGAGCAGTTCTTC. Its translation: CASSLARLAGGPNNEQFF.

The chain recombines TRBV2 with TRBJ2-7, with 11 bases lining up with TRBD2. The CDR3 is 15 residues long. Germline V gene sequence: CDR1 SNHLY, CDR2 FYNNEI. V trimming: 6 bases; J trimming: 5 bases; junction bases outside the gene matches: 9. CDR3 in DNA: TGTGCCAGCAGAGTCACTAGCGGGAGTGGCAACGAGCAGTACTTC. Translating gives CASRVTSGSGNEQYF.